This T cell receptor (beta chain) was profiled in a study of patients and donors after allogeneic stem cell transplantation. Each CDR3 protein gets one entry after TCRdb re-called the RT-PCR reads with MiXCR. The sample lists roughly 880,000 distinct CDR3 sequences; roughly 18% were seen once. V lost 5 bases to trimming and J lost 3 bases, with 14 bases between them. The CDR3 is 14 amino acids. CDR1 and CDR2 from the germline V gene are SGHNT and YENEEA. This clonotype turned up a few times. This TCR was sampled from a human donor who was either an allogeneic HSCT recipient or a stem cell or donor lymphocyte infusion donor (not recorded which). It is not recorded whose cells these are; they may come from a transplant donor. The V gene is TRBV11-3, the J gene TRBJ2-7; possibly TRBD1 for D (6 bases). The sequenced sample consisted of blood, either unsorted or a sorted T cell fraction (not recorded which). The CDR3 DNA is TGTGCCAGCAGCCTCCGGGACAAGTACTACGAGCAGTACTTC. This encodes CASSLRDKYYEQYF.